This T cell receptor beta chain was retrieved from a study of blood T cell repertoires in COVID-19. The wider study: In each case, the material was cDNA or gDNA derived from T cells, B-cell-depleted T cells, or PBMCs.

TCRdb's table, derived via immunoSEQ multiplex PCR, lists solely in-frame clones and lacks some. The sample includes 120,000 to 150,000 clones, 80% seen only once; the top ten take 5%. The CDR3 totals 15 residues. Germline V CDR1 and CDR2: SGHTA, FQGNSA. Trimming removed 1 base from V and 1 base from J, with 9 bases in between. V and J are TRBV7-2 and TRBJ2-3; D is unclear. The sample taken for sequencing was peripheral blood. The sequence derives from a woman aged 45-65 years with acute or convalescent COVID-19. In nucleotides, the CDR3 is TGTGCCAGCAGCTTAGGGGCGTCTGGCACAGATACGCAGTATTTT. Its translation: CASSLGASGTDTQYF.